This T cell receptor (beta chain) was recorded in a study of shared clonotypes between healthy human individuals. Study details: Aged 18 to 49, the donors were a couple of women and three men. A donor's plate count was three for CD4 naive and three for CD4 memory; CD8 naive had two and CD8 memory one.

A single count supports this clone. It was at deep level that the assay was run. Libraries were prepared by immunoSEQ multiplex PCR; TCRdb keeps only in-frame clonotypes and omits some of them. The sample shows 500,000 to 550,000 clones, 90% to 97% of them seen only once. The CDR3 has 15 residues. The germline CDR1 and CDR2 sequences are SGHRS and YFSETQ. Trimming pared 0 bases from V and 4 bases from J, leaving 14 bases between. V is TRBV5-1 and J is TRBJ2-7; weak D call: TRBD1 (6 bases). Input material: naive CD4+ T cells sorted from blood. Subset meaning: CD45RA+ positively selected. The origin of this receptor is a woman younger than 45 in good health. CDR3 sequence: CASSLATGTYYEQYF. The CDR3 region has the DNA TGCGCCAGCAGCTTGGCCACCGGGACATATTACGAGCAGTACTTC.